This record covers a single T cell receptor beta chain. The data were obtained in a study of OX40 agonist ivuxolimab in advanced cancers. Assay: immunoSEQ multiplex PCR; the TCRdb copy retains only in-frame clones and omits some. The data show some 84,000 clones, roughly nine tenths seen once. The sequence was collected from an adult with an advanced solid tumor such as melanoma, head and neck, liver or kidney cancer. Sample: CD4+ or CD8+ T cells sorted from blood, taken in a trial of the OX40 agonist ivuxolimab.

The CDR3: CASSPSSTDTQYF. The CDR3 DNA reads as TGTGCCAGCAGCCCCTCTAGCACAGATACGCAGTATTTT. The chain joins TRBV7-9 to TRBJ2-3; no firm D call. V was trimmed by 5 bases and J by 0 bases, leaving 6 bases between them. Germline CDR1 SEHNR, CDR2 FQNEAQ (reference sequence). The CDR3 runs 13 residues.